Below are 29 T cell receptor beta chains sequenced from a single sample in a study of blood T cell repertoires in COVID-19 (dated by TCRdb to about 2020). Libraries came from the immunoSEQ multiplex PCR assay. Imported from immuneACCESS, the table was reduced by TCRdb to in-frame sequences with V and J called. These copies leave out some clones; in studies compared against another copy, an unresolved V gene accounts for under half, and the cause of the remainder is not known. Present in this sample are roughly 59,000 clones, less than 80% of which were seen just once. The ten largest account for about 10% of the sample. Sequencing was performed on peripheral blood. The receptors here all came from a human donor in a cohort sampled during active COVID-19.

The chain carries TRBV2 and TRBJ2-4, with 9 bases aligning to TRBD1. Germline assignment: CDR1 SNHLY and CDR2 FYNNEI. This CDR3 spans 15 amino acids. Trimming removed 6 bases from V and 3 bases from J; junction bases left unmatched: 6. CDR3 protein: CASRTGGFGKNIQYF. The CDR3 bases are TGTGCCAGCAGAACAGGGGGCTTCGGCAAAAACATTCAGTACTTC.

V gene TRBV21-1 combines with J gene TRBJ1-3; the tabulated D call, TRBD1, remains unverified against the DNA. TRBV21-1 is noted as a pseudogene. This CDR3 comprises 17 residues. CDR3 DNA: TGTGCCAGCAGCAAATTGCTGGACAGCCGTCGCGGAAACACCATATATTTT. This codes for CASSKLLDSRRGNTIYF.

The gene calls are TRBV5-1 and TRBJ2-2; 10 nucleotides line up with TRBD1. Germline V gives CDR1 SGHRS, CDR2 YFSETQ. This CDR3 has 18 residues. V dropped 4 bases and J dropped 5; count of bases not matched to a gene: 14. CDR3 DNA: TGCGCCAGCAGCGTACTGCCCGGGACAGGGGAGTGGACCGGGGAGCTGTTTTTT. It is translated as CASSVLPGTGEWTGELFF.

The chain has TRBV9 and TRBJ1-2; D uncertain. CDR3 length: 15 amino acids. CDR1 and CDR2 (germline): SGDLS, YYNGEE. Trimming cost V 0 bases and J 4 bases, with 13 bases left between them. The CDR3 DNA follows: TGTGCCAGCAGCGTAGTCCCCGCGCCGATCTATGGCTACACCTTC. Translation gives CASSVVPAPIYGYTF.

The chain is built from TRBV11-1 and TRBJ2-3, with 7 positions matching TRBD2. J was trimmed by 1 base and V by 5 bases; bases with no gene match: 9. This CDR3 has 16 residues. The germline V gene has CDR1 SGHAT and CDR2 FQDESV (reference sequence). CDR3 in amino acids: CASSPSGGVGTDTQYF. The CDR3 nucleotides are TGTGCCAGCAGCCCCTCTGGGGGGGTCGGCACAGATACGCAGTATTTT. The full variable domain, rest sourced from reference TRBV11-1 and TRBJ2-3, is EAEVAQSPRYKITEKSQAVAFWCDPISGHATLYWYRQILGQGPELLVQFQDESVVDDSQLPKDRFSAERLKGVDSTLKIQPAELGDSAMYLCASSPSGGVGTDTQYFGPGTRLTVL.

The chain's CDR3 is CATSGGSRTDTQYF. The CDR3, as DNA: TGTGCCACCAGTGGCGGGAGTCGCACAGATACGCAGTATTTT. The V and J genes are TRBV24-1 and TRBJ2-3; 7 bases match TRBD2. With 5 bases clipped from V and 1 base from J, the junction kept 2 bases outside the gene matches. CDR3 length: 14 residues. Germline V gives CDR1 KGHDR, CDR2 SFDVKD.

This clone was seen only a few times. This chain links TRBV10-3 with TRBJ2-1; D might be TRBD1 (6 bases). Between the trimmed V and J ends, which lost 6 bases and 2 bases, there was a span of 11 bases. This CDR3 has 14 residues. Germline-derived CDR1 and CDR2 are ENHRY and SYGVKD. This CDR3 is CAIRGDTAYNEQFF. CDR3 sequence (DNA): TGTGCCATCAGAGGGGACACCGCCTACAATGAGCAGTTCTTC.

The V and J genes are TRBV6-6 and TRBJ1-1; no clear D. This CDR3 has 13 residues. CDR1 is MNHNY and CDR2 is SVGAGI in the germline V gene (reference sequence). Trimming stripped 5 bases from V and 2 bases from J, with 9 bases between. CDR3: CASSRQVNTEAFF. CDR3 sequence (DNA): TGTGCCAGCAGTAGGCAGGTTAACACTGAAGCTTTCTTT.

This clone was seen only a few times. DNA for the CDR3: TGTGCCAGCAGCGGACAGGGTAGTATTGAGCAGTTCTTC. This translates into CASSGQGSIEQFF. The chain is built from TRBV2 and TRBJ2-1; 8 bases agree with TRBD1. With 6 bases clipped from V and 9 bases from J, the junction kept 7 bases outside the gene matches. The V gene's germline CDR1 is SNHLY and CDR2 FYNNEI. The CDR3 is 13 amino acids.

This clone was seen a handful of times. The chain combines TRBV11-3 with TRBJ2-1; 7 bases match TRBD2. CDR1 and CDR2 (germline): SGHNT, YENEEA. V was pared by 5 bases and J by 9 bases, with 22 bases of the junction left unmatched. The CDR3 runs to 18 residues. CDR3: CASSPRWGNSGPPSEQFF. The CDR3 DNA reads TGTGCCAGCAGCCCTCGATGGGGTAATAGCGGGCCCCCCAGTGAGCAGTTCTTC.

This chain links TRBV6-1 with TRBJ2-1; TRBD2 aligns across 7 bases. The CDR3 covers 15 residues. Unmatched junction bases numbered 7, after V lost 2 bases and J lost 6 bases. Germline CDR1 is MNHNS and CDR2 is SASEGT. CDR3 coding DNA: TGTGCCAGCAGTGAAACGTGGGAGGGTGGCAATGAGCAGTTCTTC. It translates to CASSETWEGGNEQFF.

V usage is TRBV7-2 and J usage is TRBJ2-7; a possible D gene is TRBD2 (5 bases). V was pared by 3 bases and J by 4 bases, with 7 bases between. This CDR3 contains 12 residues. Looked up from germline, CDR1 is SGHTA and CDR2 is FQGNSA. As DNA, the CDR3 is TGTGCCAGCAGCTTCGAGGGATACGAGCAGTACTTC. The encoded protein is CASSFEGYEQYF. The full variable domain, rest sourced from reference TRBV7-2 and TRBJ2-7, is GAGVSQSPSNKVTEKGKDVELRCDPISGHTALYWYRQSLGQGLEFLIYFQGNSAPDKSGLPSDRFSAERTGGSVSTLTIQRTQQEDSAVYLCASSFEGYEQYFGPGTRLTVT.

This sequence joins TRBV18 and TRBJ2-7; 9 bases match TRBD1. Losses at the gene ends were 6 bases for V and 4 bases for J; bases not matched to a gene: 10. The CDR3 totals 15 residues. The V gene's germline CDR1 is KGHSH and CDR2 LQKENI. CDR3 in amino acids: CASSLGGQGPYEQYF. The DNA for the CDR3 is TGTGCCAGCTCCCTCGGGGGACAGGGACCTTACGAGCAGTACTTC.

This clone was found a few times. This chain joins TRBV7-9 and TRBJ2-5; 12 nucleotides align to TRBD2. Germline V lookup: CDR1 SEHNR, CDR2 FQNEAQ (reference sequence). The CDR3 spans 19 residues. V dropped 1 base and J dropped 2; count of bases not matched to a gene: 11. The CDR3, as DNA: TGTGCCAGCAGCTTAGGGGGACTAGCGGGTAGCGGGAGTCAAGAGACCCAGTACTTC. Translation gives CASSLGGLAGSGSQETQYF.

The chain is built from TRBV5-1 and TRBJ1-4; weak D call: TRBD1 (6 bases). Trimming took 2 bases from V and 4 from J, leaving 12 bases between them. Germline CDR1 and CDR2: SGHRS and YFSETQ. This CDR3 has 15 residues. The CDR3 coding sequence is TGCGCCAGCAGCTTCGGACAGAGGGTTAATGAAAAACTGTTTTTT. The encoded protein is CASSFGQRVNEKLFF.

This clone was observed a few times. The CDR3: CASRPRESVRNSPLHF. The CDR3 DNA follows: TGTGCCAGCAGGCCCAGGGAATCCGTTCGGAATTCACCCCTCCACTTT. The chain couples TRBV7-8 to TRBJ1-6; weak D call: TRBD1 (5 bases). Germline CDR1 is SGHVS and CDR2 is FQNEAQ. The CDR3 covers 16 residues. The V gene lost 6 bases and the J gene lost 7 bases, with 19 bases spanning the gap.

In its sample, this clone was seen once. J is TRBJ2-3 and V is TRBV28; perhaps TRBD1 as D (6 bases). The germline V gene encodes CDR1 MDHEN and CDR2 SYDVKM. The V end lost 6 bases, the J end lost 6 bases, and 19 bases lay between the germline ends. The CDR3 consists of 15 residues. As DNA, the CDR3 is TGTGCCAGCAGATCCGGGACATCGGGTCGGGATACGCAGTATTTT. This encodes CASRSGTSGRDTQYF.

The chain combines TRBV9 with TRBJ1-6; D is perhaps TRBD1 (6 bases). The CDR3 is 19 residues long. V shed 2 bases and J shed 0 bases, with 18 bases lying between them. Germline-derived CDR1 and CDR2 are SGDLS and YYNGEE. The CDR3 sequence: CASSVTGWGDSSYNSPLHF. The CDR3 nucleotides are TGTGCCAGCAGCGTTACAGGGTGGGGAGACAGCTCCTATAATTCACCCCTCCACTTT.

V is TRBV4-3 and J is TRBJ2-1, with 9 bases fitting TRBD2. The CDR3 spans 15 residues. Per the germline V gene, CDR1 is LGHNA and CDR2 is YSLEER. With 8 bases clipped from V and 0 bases from J, the junction kept 5 bases outside the gene matches. The CDR3 region is CASRLADSSYNEQFF. The DNA of the CDR3 is TGCGCCAGCCGACTAGCGGATAGCTCCTACAATGAGCAGTTCTTC.

The CDR3 DNA is TGTGCCAGCAGCTATAATGTAGCGGCCACAGATACGCAGTATTTT. Its protein product is CASSYNVAATDTQYF. This chain joins TRBV6-2 or TRBV6-3 and TRBJ2-3; D is perhaps TRBD2 (6 bases). The CDR3 runs 15 residues. Germline CDR1 reads MNHEY; CDR2 reads SVGEGT. The V end was cut by 6 bases, the J end by 2 bases, with 15 bases between.

CDR3 coding DNA: TGTGCCAGCAGTTATAGCGGGATGAGCACAGATACGCAGTATTTT. Its translation is CASSYSGMSTDTQYF. V gene TRBV6-5 combines with J gene TRBJ2-3, with TRBD2 identical over 8 bases. J gave up 0 bases and V 3 bases, and 2 bases lay outside the gene matches. In germline, CDR1 is MNHEY, CDR2 SVGAGI. The CDR3 spans 15 residues.

J is TRBJ2-1 and V is TRBV25-1, with D perhaps matching TRBD2 (5 bases). Germline values: CDR1 MGHDK, CDR2 SYGVNS. V lost 0 bases, J lost 5 bases, and 14 bases lay in between. The CDR3 sequence is 16 residues long. The CDR3 region has the DNA TGTGCCAGCAGTGAATATAGTACGCAGCGGAACAATGAGCAGTTCTTC. Its protein product is CASSEYSTQRNNEQFF.

The chain joins TRBV6-2 or TRBV6-3 to TRBJ2-1; maybe TRBD2 (5 bases). V shed 7 bases and J shed 3 bases, with 16 bases lying between them. Per germline, CDR1 MNHEY and CDR2 SVGEGT. The CDR3 runs to 15 residues. CDR3 amino acids: CASTPAKDFYNEQFF. In DNA form, the CDR3 reads TGTGCCAGCACCCCAGCAAAGGACTTCTACAATGAGCAGTTCTTC.

The table lists this clone with a count of one. CDR3 sequence reads: CAWSVVGREGYEQYF. For the CDR3, the DNA is TGTGCCTGGAGTGTAGTGGGCAGGGAAGGCTACGAGCAGTACTTC. The chain uses TRBV30 and TRBJ2-7; D is perhaps TRBD1 (5 bases). This CDR3 has 15 residues. Per germline, CDR1 GTSNPN and CDR2 SVGIG (reference sequence). V was shortened by 0 bases and J by 3 bases, with 15 bases between the two germline ends.

V gene TRBV10-3 combines with J gene TRBJ2-1; D gene unclear. V was pared by 4 bases and J by 2 bases, with 12 bases between. This CDR3 is 15 amino acids long. CDR1 and CDR2 (germline): ENHRY, SYGVKD. In DNA, the CDR3 is TGTGCCATCAGTGTAGGCGGCACAACCTACAATGAGCAGTTCTTC. This gives the protein CAISVGGTTYNEQFF.

V gene TRBV28 combines with J gene TRBJ1-6, with D possibly TRBD1 on 6 matching bases. The germline gives CDR1 MDHEN, CDR2 SYDVKM. The CDR3 spans 14 residues. V dropped 4 bases and J dropped 10 bases, with 14 bases sitting between them. The CDR3 sequence is CASSYRDTGSPLHF. CDR3 coding DNA: TGTGCCAGCAGTTACCGGGACACAGGGTCACCCCTCCACTTT. The full variable domain, completed using reference TRBV28 and TRBJ1-6, is DVKVTQSSRYLVKRTGEKVFLECVQDMDHENMFWYRQDPGLGLRLIYFSYDVKMKEKGDIPEGYSVSREKKERFSLILESASTNQTSMYLCASSYRDTGSPLHFGNGTRLTVT.

The V and J genes are TRBV2 and TRBJ2-1; 9 bases fit TRBD1. V gave up 2 bases and J gave up 8 bases; unmatched junction bases: 7. The CDR3 has 15 amino acids. CDR1 SNHLY and CDR2 FYNNEI come from the germline V gene. CDR3 in amino acids: CASSEQTGGGDEQFF. As DNA, the CDR3 is TGTGCCAGCAGTGAACAGACAGGGGGTGGAGATGAGCAGTTCTTC.

The sample holds a few counts of this clone. The chain employs TRBV11-3 and TRBJ1-6, with 8 bases lining up with TRBD1. The J segment lost 7 bases and the V segment lost 5 bases, leaving 10 bases of the junction unmatched. Germline V gives CDR1 SGHNT, CDR2 YENEEA. CDR3 length: 16 amino acids. CDR3 residues: CASSTLHRGENSPLHF. CDR3 bases: TGTGCCAGCAGCACATTACACAGGGGGGAGAATTCACCCCTCCACTTT.

The chain employs TRBV28 and TRBJ2-7, with D perhaps TRBD1 (5 bases). This CDR3 has 14 amino acids. Germline CDR1 MDHEN, CDR2 SYDVKM. Trimming shortened V by 7 bases and J by 3 bases, and 16 bases separated the two germline ends. CDR3 DNA sequence: TGTGCCAGCACTTTGGCAGGGATGCGCTACGAGCAGTACTTC. This sequence encodes CASTLAGMRYEQYF. The full variable domain, its missing parts supplied by reference TRBV28 and TRBJ2-7, is DVKVTQSSRYLVKRTGEKVFLECVQDMDHENMFWYRQDPGLGLRLIYFSYDVKMKEKGDIPEGYSVSREKKERFSLILESASTNQTSMYLCASTLAGMRYEQYFGPGTRLTVT.